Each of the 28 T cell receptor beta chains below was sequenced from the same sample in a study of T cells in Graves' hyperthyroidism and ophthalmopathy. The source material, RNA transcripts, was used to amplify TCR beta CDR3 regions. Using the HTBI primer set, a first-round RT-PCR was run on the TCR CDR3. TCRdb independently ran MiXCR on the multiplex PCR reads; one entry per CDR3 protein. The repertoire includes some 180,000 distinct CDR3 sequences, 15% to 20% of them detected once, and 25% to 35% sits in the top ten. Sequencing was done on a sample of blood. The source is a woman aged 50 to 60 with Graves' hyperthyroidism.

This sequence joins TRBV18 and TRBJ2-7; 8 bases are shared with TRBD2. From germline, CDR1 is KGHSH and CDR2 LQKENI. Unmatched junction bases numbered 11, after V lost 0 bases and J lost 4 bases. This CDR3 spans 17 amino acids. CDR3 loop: CASSPPGFGSSGYEQYF. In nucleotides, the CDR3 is TGTGCCAGCTCACCACCGGGGTTTGGGTCTAGCGGGTACGAGCAGTACTTC. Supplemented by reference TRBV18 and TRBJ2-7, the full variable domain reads NAGVMQNPRHLVRRRGQEARLRCSPMKGHSHVYWYRQLPEEGLKFMVYLQKENIIDESGMPKERFSAEFPKEGPSILRIQQVVRGDSAAYFCASSPPGFGSSGYEQYFGPGTRLTVT.

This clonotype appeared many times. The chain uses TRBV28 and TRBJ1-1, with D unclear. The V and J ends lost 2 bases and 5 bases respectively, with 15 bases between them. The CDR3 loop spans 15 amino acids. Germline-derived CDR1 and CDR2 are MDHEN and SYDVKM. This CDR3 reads CASSLPQHTETEAFF. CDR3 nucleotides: TGTGCCAGCAGTTTACCTCAGCACACGGAAACTGAAGCTTTCTTT.

The CDR3 sequence is CASSLDAGAFF. Written as DNA, the CDR3 is TGTGCCAGCAGCTTAGACGCTGGAGCTTTCTTT. The J gene is TRBJ1-1, the V gene TRBV7-2; D uncertain. Germline V gene lookup returns CDR1 SGHTA and CDR2 FQGNSA. The CDR3 consists of 11 residues. V lost 1 base and J lost 10, with 7 bases in between.

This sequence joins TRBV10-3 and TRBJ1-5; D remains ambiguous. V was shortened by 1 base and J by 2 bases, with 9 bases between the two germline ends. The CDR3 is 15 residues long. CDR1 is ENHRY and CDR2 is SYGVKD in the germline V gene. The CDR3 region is CAISEFGSGNQPQHF. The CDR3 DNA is TGTGCCATCAGTGAGTTCGGATCGGGCAATCAGCCCCAGCATTTT.

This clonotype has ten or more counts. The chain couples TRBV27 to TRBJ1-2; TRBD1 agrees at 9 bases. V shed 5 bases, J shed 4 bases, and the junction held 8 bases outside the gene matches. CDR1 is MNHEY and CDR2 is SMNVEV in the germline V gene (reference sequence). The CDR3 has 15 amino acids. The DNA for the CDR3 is TGTGCCAGCAGTCATCTTTCGACAGGGGGCTATGGCTACACCTTC. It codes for CASSHLSTGGYGYTF.

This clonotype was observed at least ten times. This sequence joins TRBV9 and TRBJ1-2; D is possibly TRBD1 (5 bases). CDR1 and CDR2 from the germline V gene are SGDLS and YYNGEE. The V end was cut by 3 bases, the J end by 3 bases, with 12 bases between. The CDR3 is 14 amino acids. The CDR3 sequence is CASSDTRGDYGYTF. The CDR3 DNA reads TGTGCCAGCAGCGACACCCGAGGGGACTATGGCTACACCTTC.

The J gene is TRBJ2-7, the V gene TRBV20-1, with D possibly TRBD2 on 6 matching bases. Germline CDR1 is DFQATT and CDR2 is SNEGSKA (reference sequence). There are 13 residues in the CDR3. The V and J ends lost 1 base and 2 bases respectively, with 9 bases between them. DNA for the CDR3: TGCAGTGCTAGAGTCCGGGGGACCTACGAGCAGTACTTC. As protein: CSARVRGTYEQYF.

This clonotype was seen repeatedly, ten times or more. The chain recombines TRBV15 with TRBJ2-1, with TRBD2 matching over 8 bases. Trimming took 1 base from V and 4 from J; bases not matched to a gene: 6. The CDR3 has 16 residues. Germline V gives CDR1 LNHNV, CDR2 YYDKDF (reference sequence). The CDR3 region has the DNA TGTGCCACCAGCAGAGGTCCGGCGGGGGGTTACAATGAGCAGTTCTTC. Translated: CATSRGPAGGYNEQFF.

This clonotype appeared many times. The CDR3 nucleotides read TGTGCCAGCAGCTTAGAGGACAGCTACAATGAGCAGTTCTTC. Its translation is CASSLEDSYNEQFF. The chain combines TRBV7-3 with TRBJ2-1, with D possibly being TRBD1 (6 bases). Germline V lookup: CDR1 SGHTA, CDR2 FQGTGA. V lost 2 bases and J lost 3, with 8 bases in between. This CDR3 spans 14 amino acids.

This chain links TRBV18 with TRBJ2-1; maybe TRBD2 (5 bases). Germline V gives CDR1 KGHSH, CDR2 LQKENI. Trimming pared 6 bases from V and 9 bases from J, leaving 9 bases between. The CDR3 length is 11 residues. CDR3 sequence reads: CASSPRGEQFF. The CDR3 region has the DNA TGTGCCAGCTCGCCCCGGGGTGAGCAGTTCTTC.

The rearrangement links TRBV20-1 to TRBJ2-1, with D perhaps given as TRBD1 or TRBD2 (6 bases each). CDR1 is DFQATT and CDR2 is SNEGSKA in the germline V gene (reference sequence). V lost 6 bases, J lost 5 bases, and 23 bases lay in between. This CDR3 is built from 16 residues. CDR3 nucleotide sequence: TGCAGTGCGAACGAGCTTAGGGGGACTTTCGACAATGAGCAGTTCTTC. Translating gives CSANELRGTFDNEQFF.

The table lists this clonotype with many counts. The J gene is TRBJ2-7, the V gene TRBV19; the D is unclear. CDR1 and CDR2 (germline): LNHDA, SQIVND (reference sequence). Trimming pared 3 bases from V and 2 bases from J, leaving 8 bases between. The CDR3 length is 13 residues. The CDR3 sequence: CASSIGHPYEQYF. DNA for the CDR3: TGTGCCAGTAGTATCGGCCACCCCTACGAGCAGTACTTC.

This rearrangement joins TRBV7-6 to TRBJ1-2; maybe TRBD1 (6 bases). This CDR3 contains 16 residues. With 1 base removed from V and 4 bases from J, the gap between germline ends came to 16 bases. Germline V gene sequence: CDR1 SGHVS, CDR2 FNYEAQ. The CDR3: CASSLGFAGASYGYTF. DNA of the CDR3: TGTGCCAGCAGCTTAGGGTTCGCGGGGGCCAGCTATGGCTACACCTTC.

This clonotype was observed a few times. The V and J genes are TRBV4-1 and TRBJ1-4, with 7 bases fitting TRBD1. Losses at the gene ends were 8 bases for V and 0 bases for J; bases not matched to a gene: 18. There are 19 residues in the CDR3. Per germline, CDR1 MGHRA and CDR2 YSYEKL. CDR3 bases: TGCGCCAGCTCCATCCCCAGGGGGACTCAGACGGCAACTAATGAAAAACTGTTTTTT. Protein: CASSIPRGTQTATNEKLFF.

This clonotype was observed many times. CDR3 residues: CASSSGTENQPQHF. CDR3 bases: TGTGCCAGCAGCTCCGGGACTGAGAATCAGCCCCAGCATTTT. The gene calls are TRBV7-9 and TRBJ1-5, with D maybe TRBD1 (5 bases). The germline gives CDR1 SEHNR, CDR2 FQNEAQ (reference sequence). Trimming cost V 4 bases and J 4 bases, with 11 bases left between them. The CDR3 covers 14 residues.

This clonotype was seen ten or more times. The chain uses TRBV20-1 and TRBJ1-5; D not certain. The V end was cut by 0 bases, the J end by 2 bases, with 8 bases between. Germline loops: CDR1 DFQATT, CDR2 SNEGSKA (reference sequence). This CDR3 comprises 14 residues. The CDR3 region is CSAREGVRNQPQHF. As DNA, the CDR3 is TGCAGTGCTAGAGAGGGAGTCCGCAATCAGCCCCAGCATTTT.

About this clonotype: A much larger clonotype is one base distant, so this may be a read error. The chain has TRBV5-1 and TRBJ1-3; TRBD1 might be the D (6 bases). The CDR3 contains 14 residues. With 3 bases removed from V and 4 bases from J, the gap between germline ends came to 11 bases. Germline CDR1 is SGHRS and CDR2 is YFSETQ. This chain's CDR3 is CASSSGTQGNTIYF. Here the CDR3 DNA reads TGCGCCAGCAGCTCCGGGACACAAGGAAACACCATATATTTT. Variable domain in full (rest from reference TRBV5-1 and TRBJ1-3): KAGVTQTPRYLIKTRGQQVTLSCSPISGHRSVSWYQQTPGQGLQFLFEYFSETQRNKGNFPGRFSGRQFSNSRSEMNVSTLELGDSALYLCASSSGTQGNTIYFGEGSWLTVV.

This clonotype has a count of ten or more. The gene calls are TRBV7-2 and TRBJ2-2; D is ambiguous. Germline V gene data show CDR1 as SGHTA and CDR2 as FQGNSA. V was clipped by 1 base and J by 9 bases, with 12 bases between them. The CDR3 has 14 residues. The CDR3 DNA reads TGTGCCAGCAGCTTAGGAGCAGGCCTGAGGGAGCTGTTTTTT. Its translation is CASSLGAGLRELFF.

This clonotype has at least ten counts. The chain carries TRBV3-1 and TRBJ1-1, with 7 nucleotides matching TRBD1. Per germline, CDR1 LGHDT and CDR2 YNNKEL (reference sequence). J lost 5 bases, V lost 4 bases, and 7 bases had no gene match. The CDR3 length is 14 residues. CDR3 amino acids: CASSRNTGVTEAFF. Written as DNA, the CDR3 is TGTGCCAGCAGCCGCAACACAGGGGTTACTGAAGCTTTCTTT.

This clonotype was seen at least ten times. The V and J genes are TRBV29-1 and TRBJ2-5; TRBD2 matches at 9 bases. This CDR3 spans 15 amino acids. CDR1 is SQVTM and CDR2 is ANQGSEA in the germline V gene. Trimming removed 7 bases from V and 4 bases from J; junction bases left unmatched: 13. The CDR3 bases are TGCAGCGCTAACCCCGCCAAGCGGGGGGTAGAGACCCAGTACTTC. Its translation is CSANPAKRGVETQYF. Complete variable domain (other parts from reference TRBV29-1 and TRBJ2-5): SAVISQKPSRDICQRGTSLTIQCQVDSQVTMMFWYRQQPGQSLTLIATANQGSEATYESGFVIDKFPISRPNLTFSTLTVSNMSPEDSSIYLCSANPAKRGVETQYFGPGTRLLVL.

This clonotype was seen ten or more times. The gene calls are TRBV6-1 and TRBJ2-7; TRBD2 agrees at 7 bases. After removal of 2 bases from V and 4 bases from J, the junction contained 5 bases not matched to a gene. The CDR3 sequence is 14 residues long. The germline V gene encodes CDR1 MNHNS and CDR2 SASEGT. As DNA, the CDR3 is TGTGCCAGCAGTGAATATGGGGGGGTATACGAGCAGTACTTC. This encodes CASSEYGGVYEQYF.

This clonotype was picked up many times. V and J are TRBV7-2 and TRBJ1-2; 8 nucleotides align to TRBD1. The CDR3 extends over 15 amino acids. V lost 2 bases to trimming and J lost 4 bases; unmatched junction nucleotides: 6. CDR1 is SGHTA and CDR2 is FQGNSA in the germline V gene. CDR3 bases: TGTGCCAGCAGCTTATTAGCAGGGGGCAGCTATGGCTACACCTTC. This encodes CASSLLAGGSYGYTF.

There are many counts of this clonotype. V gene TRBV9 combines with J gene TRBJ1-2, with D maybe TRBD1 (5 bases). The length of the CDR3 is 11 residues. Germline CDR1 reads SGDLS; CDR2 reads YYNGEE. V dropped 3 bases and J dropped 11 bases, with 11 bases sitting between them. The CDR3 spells CASSAGRRYTF. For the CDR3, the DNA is TGTGCCAGCAGCGCGGGACGTCGTTACACCTTC.

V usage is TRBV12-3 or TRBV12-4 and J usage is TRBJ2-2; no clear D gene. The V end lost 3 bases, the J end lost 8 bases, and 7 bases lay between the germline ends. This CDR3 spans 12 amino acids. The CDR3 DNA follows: TGTGCCAGCAGTTTTGGCGCGGGGGAGCTGTTTTTT. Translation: CASSFGAGELFF.

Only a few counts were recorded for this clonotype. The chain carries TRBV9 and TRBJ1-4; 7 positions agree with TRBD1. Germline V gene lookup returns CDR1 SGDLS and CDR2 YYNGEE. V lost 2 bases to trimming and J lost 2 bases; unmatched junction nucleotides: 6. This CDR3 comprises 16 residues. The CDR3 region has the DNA TGTGCCAGCAGCGTTACACAGGGGTTTACTAATGAAAAACTGTTTTTT. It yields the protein CASSVTQGFTNEKLFF.

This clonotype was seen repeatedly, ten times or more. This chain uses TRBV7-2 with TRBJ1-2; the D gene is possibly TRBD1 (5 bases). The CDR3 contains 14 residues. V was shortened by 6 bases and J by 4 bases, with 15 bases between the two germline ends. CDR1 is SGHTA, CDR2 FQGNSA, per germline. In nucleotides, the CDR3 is TGTGCCAGCAGGCTGGGCTCGGGGACCTATGGCTACACCTTC. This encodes CASRLGSGTYGYTF.

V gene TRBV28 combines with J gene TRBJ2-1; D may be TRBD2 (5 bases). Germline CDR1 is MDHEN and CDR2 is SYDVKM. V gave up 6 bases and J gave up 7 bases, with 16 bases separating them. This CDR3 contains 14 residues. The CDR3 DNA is TGTGCCAGCAGCCCCGTCGGCAGAGGGAATGAGCAGTTCTTC. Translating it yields CASSPVGRGNEQFF.

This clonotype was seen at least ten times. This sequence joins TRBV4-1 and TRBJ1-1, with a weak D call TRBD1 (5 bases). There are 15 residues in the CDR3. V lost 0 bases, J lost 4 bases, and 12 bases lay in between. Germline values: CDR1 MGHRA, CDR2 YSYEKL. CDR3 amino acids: CASSQDLWGGTEAFF. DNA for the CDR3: TGCGCCAGCAGCCAAGATCTATGGGGGGGCACTGAAGCTTTCTTT.